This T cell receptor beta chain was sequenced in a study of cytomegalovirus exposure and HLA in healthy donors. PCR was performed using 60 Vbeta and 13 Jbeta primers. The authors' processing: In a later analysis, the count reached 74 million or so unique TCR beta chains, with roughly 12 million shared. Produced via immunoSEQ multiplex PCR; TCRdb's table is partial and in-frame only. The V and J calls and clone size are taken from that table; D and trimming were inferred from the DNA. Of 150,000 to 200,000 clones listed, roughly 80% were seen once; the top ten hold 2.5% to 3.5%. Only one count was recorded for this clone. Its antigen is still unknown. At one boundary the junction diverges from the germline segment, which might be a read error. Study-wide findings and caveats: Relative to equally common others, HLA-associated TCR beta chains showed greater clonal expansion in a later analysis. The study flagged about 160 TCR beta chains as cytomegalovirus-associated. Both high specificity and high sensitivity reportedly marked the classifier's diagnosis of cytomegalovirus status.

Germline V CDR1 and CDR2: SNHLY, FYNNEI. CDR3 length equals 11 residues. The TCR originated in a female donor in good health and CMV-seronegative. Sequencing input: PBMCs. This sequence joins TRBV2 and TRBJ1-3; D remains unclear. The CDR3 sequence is CASTSGNTTYF. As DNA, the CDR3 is TGTGCCAGCACGTCAGGAAACACCACATATTTT.